Following are 30 T cell receptor beta chains from one sample sequenced in a study of breast tumors, draining lymph nodes, adjacent tissues. Breast cancer patients provided tissue from their axillary draining lymph nodes. Each CDR3 protein gets one entry after TCRdb re-called the multiplex PCR reads with MiXCR. The sample shows about 270,000 distinct CDR3 sequences, roughly 30% of them seen only once. Input material: axillary lymph node tissue. The receptors stem from a female donor with breast cancer. Some clones in this sample may be carry-over from other donors' samples.

Worth noting for this clonotype: This sequence may be a read error, since a much larger clone differs from it by one base. This likely comes from a read error, as the CDR3 has no conserved phenylalanine or tryptophan at its end. The V and J genes are TRBV19 and TRBJ2-1, with D tentatively TRBD1 (6 bases). Germline V gene lookup returns CDR1 LNHDA and CDR2 SQIVND (reference sequence). Trimming removed 11 bases from V and 7 bases from J, with 21 bases in between. CDR3 length: 14 residues. CDR3 DNA sequence: TGTGCCGCTAAGGGGTTAGGGGGTCGGAATGAGCAGTTCCTC. Amino acid sequence: CAAKGLGGRNEQFL.

This clonotype was seen ten or more times. The chain employs TRBV7-2 and TRBJ2-7; possibly TRBD1 for D (6 bases). CDR1 is SGHTA, CDR2 FQGNSA, per germline. Trimming pared 1 base from V and 3 bases from J, leaving 13 bases between. There are 15 residues in the CDR3. The CDR3 region has the DNA TGTGCCAGCAGCTTAGATGGCTTCAGGGGCTACGAGCAGTACTTC. This sequence encodes CASSLDGFRGYEQYF.

In this sample, this clonotype turned up many times. The chain employs TRBV25-1 and TRBJ2-1, with 8 bases lining up with TRBD2. With 2 bases clipped from V and 8 bases from J, the junction kept 17 bases outside the gene matches. Germline V gene sequence: CDR1 MGHDK, CDR2 SYGVNS. There are 18 residues in the CDR3. CDR3 bases: TGTGCCAGCAGTGAAGGGTTCGACGGGAGGGCCCCACTCGATGAGCAGTTCTTC. It codes for CASSEGFDGRAPLDEQFF.

This clonotype was seen many times. The chain uses TRBV20-1 and TRBJ2-3, with D tentatively TRBD2 (5 bases). CDR1 DFQATT and CDR2 SNEGSKA come from the germline V gene (reference sequence). The ends were cut back, 1 base at V and 3 bases at J, with 5 bases in the middle. CDR3 length: 12 residues. The CDR3 protein is CSARAGTDTQYF. The CDR3 DNA follows: TGCAGTGCTAGAGCGGGAACAGATACGCAGTATTTT.

The J gene is TRBJ2-7, the V gene TRBV3-1, with 12 bases that match TRBD2. The V segment lost 4 bases and the J segment 10 bases; nucleotides outside the gene matches: 2. The germline gives CDR1 LGHDT, CDR2 YNNKEL (reference sequence). CDR3 size: 12 residues. The CDR3 DNA reads as TGTGCCAGCAGCCGACTAGCGGGAGATCAGTACTTC. Its protein is CASSRLAGDQYF.

The J gene is TRBJ2-7, the V gene TRBV6-2 or TRBV6-3, with 11 bases matching TRBD2. CDR1 and CDR2 from the germline V gene are MNHEY and SVGEGT. V lost 4 bases to trimming and J lost 2 bases; unmatched junction nucleotides: 4. There are 15 residues in the CDR3. CDR3 in DNA: TGTGCCAGCAGTTTCCTGACTAGCGGGACCTACGAGCAGTACTTC. Translation gives CASSFLTSGTYEQYF.

On this clonotype: Lacking the conserved final phenylalanine or tryptophan, this CDR3 likely reflects a read error. The rearrangement joins TRBV7-9 to TRBJ2-1, with 11 nucleotides matching TRBD2. Germline assignment: CDR1 SEHNR and CDR2 FQNEAQ (reference sequence). Trimming took 1 base from V and 10 from J; bases not matched to a gene: 6. The CDR3 sequence is 15 residues long. The CDR3 is CASSLGGTSGTEQFL. For the CDR3, the DNA is TGTGCCAGCAGCTTAGGTGGGACTAGCGGTACGGAGCAGTTCTTA.

This clonotype was seen many times. The chain uses TRBV5-6 and TRBJ1-2, with a possible D match to TRBD1 (6 bases). V was shortened by 1 base and J by 2 bases, with 12 bases between the two germline ends. The CDR3 covers 15 residues. Per the germline V gene, CDR1 is SGHDT and CDR2 is YYEEEE. The CDR3 spells CASSLLAGANYGYTF. The CDR3 nucleotides are TGTGCCAGCAGCTTGTTGGCAGGGGCCAACTATGGCTACACCTTC. The entire variable domain, with the rest obtained from reference TRBV5-6 and TRBJ1-2, is as follows: DAGVTQSPTHLIKTRGQQVTLRCSPKSGHDTVSWYQQALGQGPQFIFQYYEEEERQRGNFPDRFSGHQFPNYSSELNVNALLLGDSALYLCASSLLAGANYGYTFGSGTRLTVV.

This clonotype was seen repeatedly, ten times or more. The chain links TRBV9 to TRBJ2-1; possible D gene TRBD1, 6 bases. Between the trimmed V and J ends, which lost 0 bases and 7 bases, there was a span of 11 bases. Germline assignment: CDR1 SGDLS and CDR2 YYNGEE. CDR3 size: 14 residues. In DNA, the CDR3 is TGTGCCAGCAGCGTAGTGGTAGGGGGAAATGAGCAGTTCTTC. Protein: CASSVVVGGNEQFF.

This clonotype was counted ten times or more. This rearrangement joins TRBV28 to TRBJ2-3, with a tentative D call TRBD1 (5 bases). The CDR3 is 14 residues long. Germline lookup yields CDR1 MDHEN and CDR2 SYDVKM. Trimming removed 6 bases from V and 6 bases from J, with 16 bases in between. The CDR3 region is CASSPRQIVDTQYF. CDR3 nucleotides: TGTGCCAGCAGCCCCCGACAGATTGTGGATACGCAGTATTTT.

CDR3 nucleotides: TGTGCCAGCAGCTTGGGGACTGCCAGCAATCAGCCCCAGCATTTT. Its protein is CASSLGTASNQPQHF. V gene TRBV7-6 combines with J gene TRBJ1-5, with D maybe TRBD1 (5 bases). Germline-derived CDR1 and CDR2 are SGHVS and FNYEAQ. V gave up 3 bases and J gave up 1 base, with 10 bases separating them. This CDR3 comprises 15 residues.

V gene TRBV25-1 combines with J gene TRBJ2-7, with D perhaps matching TRBD1 or TRBD2 (5 bases each). The CDR3 is 14 residues long. Trimming cost V 6 bases and J 2 bases, with 14 bases left between them. Germline CDR1 is MGHDK and CDR2 is SYGVNS. CDR3 loop: CASSVLGVTYEQYF. The DNA of the CDR3 is TGTGCCAGCAGCGTATTGGGGGTGACCTACGAGCAGTACTTC.

This clonotype showed up many times. The chain has TRBV24-1 and TRBJ1-5; 7 bases map to TRBD1. The ends lost 2 bases at V and 7 bases at J; junction bases unmatched: 4. Per germline, CDR1 KGHDR and CDR2 SFDVKD. The CDR3 extends over 14 amino acids. DNA for the CDR3: TGTGCCACCAGTGATTCAGGGGGGTACCAGCCCCAGCATTTT. It codes for CATSDSGGYQPQHF.

This clonotype was detected many times. The rearrangement links TRBV30 to TRBJ2-6; D is uncertain. Germline values: CDR1 GTSNPN, CDR2 SVGIG (reference sequence). Trimming left V 0 bases short and J 12 bases short, with 9 bases between. The CDR3 spans 12 residues. Written as DNA, the CDR3 is TGTGCCTGGAGTGTGGTCAGTAGCGTCCTGACTTTC. Translated: CAWSVVSSVLTF.

This clonotype showed up many times. The chain carries TRBV5-1 and TRBJ2-7; no reliable D call. CDR3 length equals 14 residues. Trimming cost V 1 base and J 7 bases, with 15 bases left between them. CDR1 SGHRS and CDR2 YFSETQ come from the germline V gene. CDR3 amino acids: CASSLQVGRSEQYF. The CDR3 DNA sequence: TGCGCCAGCAGCTTGCAGGTCGGCAGGTCTGAGCAGTACTTC. The whole variable domain, remainder taken from reference TRBV5-1 and TRBJ2-7, is KAGVTQTPRYLIKTRGQQVTLSCSPISGHRSVSWYQQTPGQGLQFLFEYFSETQRNKGNFPGRFSGRQFSNSRSEMNVSTLELGDSALYLCASSLQVGRSEQYFGPGTRLTVT.

This clonotype has ten or more counts. The J gene is TRBJ2-1, the V gene TRBV5-1; 10 positions match TRBD1. The V gene's germline CDR1 is SGHRS and CDR2 YFSETQ. CDR3 length: 15 residues. The V segment lost 4 bases and the J segment 4 bases; nucleotides outside the gene matches: 5. The CDR3 loop reads CASSEGQGPYNEQFF. CDR3 in DNA: TGCGCCAGCAGCGAGGGACAGGGGCCATACAATGAGCAGTTCTTC.

This clonotype was picked up many times. The chain combines TRBV24-1 with TRBJ2-3; D may be TRBD1 (5 bases). Trimming removed 9 bases from V and 3 bases from J, with 9 bases in between. This CDR3 comprises 12 residues. Per germline, CDR1 KGHDR and CDR2 SFDVKD. CDR3 sequence reads: CATGQGTDTQYF. In nucleotides, the CDR3 is TGTGCCACCGGTCAGGGAACAGATACGCAGTATTTT.

On this clonotype itself: A much larger clone is a single base away; this may be a read error. Because the CDR3 is missing its conserved closing phenylalanine or tryptophan, this is likely a read error. The V and J genes are TRBV4-1 and TRBJ2-3; D may be TRBD2 (5 bases). Trimming shortened V by 1 base and J by 4 bases, and 12 bases separated the two germline ends. Germline lookup yields CDR1 MGHRA and CDR2 YSYEKL. The CDR3 spans 15 residues. The CDR3 here is CASSQAGQRPDTQYL. The CDR3 DNA reads as TGCGCCAGCAGCCAAGCAGGCCAGCGGCCAGATACGCAGTATCTT.

The sample holds a few counts of this clonotype. This chain connects TRBV27 to TRBJ2-7; TRBD1 is a possible D gene (6 bases). Germline CDR1 is MNHEY and CDR2 is SMNVEV (reference sequence). The ends were cut back, 4 bases at V and 6 bases at J, with 16 bases in the middle. This CDR3 has 14 residues. As DNA, the CDR3 is TGTGCCAGCAGTTCAGGGGCAAGAGGCGGCGAGCAGTACTTC. Translated, it gives CASSSGARGGEQYF.

The sample holds many counts of this clonotype. The chain carries TRBV2 and TRBJ2-6; D remains unclear. Germline loops: CDR1 SNHLY, CDR2 FYNNEI. The CDR3 is made up of 14 amino acids. Trimming removed 5 bases from V and 4 bases from J, with 9 bases in between. The CDR3 DNA follows: TGTGCCAGCAGTTCCCCTCAAGGGGCCAACGTCCTGACTTTC. Translation: CASSSPQGANVLTF.

For this clonotype: This may be a read error: a much more frequent sequence differs by one nucleotide. The V gene is TRBV12-5, the J gene TRBJ2-7; D remains ambiguous. V was trimmed by 7 bases and J by 2 bases, leaving 12 bases between them. CDR1 and CDR2 (germline): LGHNT, FRNRAP. The CDR3 extends over 13 amino acids. The CDR3 bases are TGTGCTAGTGCGGCTGACGGCCCCTACGAGCAGTACTTC. Translated: CASAADGPYEQYF.

The V call is TRBV10-3, the J call TRBJ2-5; D could derive from TRBD1 or TRBD2 (6 bases each). V shed 0 bases and J shed 5 bases, with 10 bases lying between them. Germline V lookup: CDR1 ENHRY, CDR2 SYGVKD. The CDR3 totals 14 residues. CDR3 coding DNA: TGTGCCATCAGTGAGTCGGAGGGGGAGGAGACCCAGTACTTC. It specifies CAISESEGEETQYF.

The chain combines TRBV7-9 with TRBJ2-1; D gene unclear. Between the trimmed V and J ends, which lost 6 bases and 3 bases, there was a span of 21 bases. The germline CDR1 and CDR2 sequences are SEHNR and FQNEAQ (reference sequence). CDR3 length: 17 amino acids. This CDR3 is CASRAAIVPRRYNEQFF. The CDR3 nucleotides are TGTGCCAGCAGAGCCGCGATAGTCCCCCGCCGCTACAATGAGCAGTTCTTC. Using reference TRBV7-9 and TRBJ2-1 for the parts outside the CDR3, the full variable domain is DTGVSQNPRHKITKRGQNVTFRCDPISEHNRLYWYRQTLGQGPEFLTYFQNEAQLEKSRLLSDRFSAERPKGSFSTLEIQRTEQGDSAMYLCASRAAIVPRRYNEQFFGPGTRLTVL.

The chain links TRBV7-2 to TRBJ1-6, with TRBD1 identical over 12 bases. The germline V gene encodes CDR1 SGHTA and CDR2 FQGNSA. The CDR3 runs 16 residues. Trimming at V came to 5 bases and at J to 10 bases, leaving 9 bases not matched to a gene. The CDR3, as DNA: TGTGCCAGCAGCCCCACCGGGACAGGGGGCGGATCACCCCTCCACTTT. Its translation is CASSPTGTGGGSPLHF.

The J gene is TRBJ2-2, the V gene TRBV27; the match to TRBD1 covers 9 bases. In germline, CDR1 is MNHEY, CDR2 SMNVEV (reference sequence). The trim removed 10 bases at V and 4 bases at J, leaving 7 bases unmatched. The CDR3 runs 14 residues. DNA of the CDR3: TGTGCCACCAAGGGACAGGGATTCACCGGGGAGCTGTTTTTT. It yields the protein CATKGQGFTGELFF.

This clonotype was seen ten or more times. The rearrangement uses TRBV12-3 or TRBV12-4 and TRBJ2-5, with D possibly called TRBD1 or TRBD2 (5 bases each). The length of the CDR3 is 12 residues. Trimming left V 6 bases short and J 7 bases short, with 12 bases between. The CDR3 here is CASSKHGGTQYF. CDR3 sequence (DNA): TGTGCCAGCAGCAAACATGGGGGGACCCAGTACTTC.

The rearrangement uses TRBV20-1 and TRBJ1-1; 7 nucleotides match TRBD1. This CDR3 comprises 14 residues. The V and J ends lost 3 bases and 1 base, in that order; junction bases with no gene match: 5. The germline CDR1 and CDR2 sequences are DFQATT and SNEGSKA (reference sequence). Here the CDR3 reads CSARYRQGNTEAFF. The CDR3 coding sequence is TGCAGTGCTAGGTATCGACAGGGGAACACTGAAGCTTTCTTT.

This sequence joins TRBV4-1 and TRBJ1-3; D gene ambiguous. Germline-derived CDR1 and CDR2 are MGHRA and YSYEKL. CDR3 length equals 13 residues. The V end lost 4 bases, the J end lost 5 bases, and 9 bases lay between the germline ends. The CDR3 sequence: CASSPTSRNTIYF. DNA of the CDR3: TGCGCCAGCAGCCCTACTTCCCGAAACACCATATATTTT.

This clonotype was recorded many times. V is TRBV7-2 and J is TRBJ2-1; 10 bases are a match to TRBD2. The CDR3 has 16 amino acids. Germline CDR1 reads SGHTA; CDR2 reads FQGNSA. With V trimmed by 3 bases and J by 10 bases, 12 bases remained unmatched. The CDR3 DNA follows: TGTGCCAGCAGCTTTAACAGCGGGAGGGCCCATGGAGAGCAGTTCTTC. This codes for CASSFNSGRAHGEQFF.

This clonotype was seen at least ten times. A read error may produce the germline difference seen at one junction end. The chain uses TRBV11-3 and TRBJ2-5; D is unclear. The CDR3 contains 16 residues. Per germline, CDR1 SGHNT and CDR2 YENEEA. The CDR3 nucleotides read TGTGCCAGCAGCTTAGACCCCTCGCGGCCCCAAGGGACCCAGTACTTC. Its translation: CASSLDPSRPQGTQYF.